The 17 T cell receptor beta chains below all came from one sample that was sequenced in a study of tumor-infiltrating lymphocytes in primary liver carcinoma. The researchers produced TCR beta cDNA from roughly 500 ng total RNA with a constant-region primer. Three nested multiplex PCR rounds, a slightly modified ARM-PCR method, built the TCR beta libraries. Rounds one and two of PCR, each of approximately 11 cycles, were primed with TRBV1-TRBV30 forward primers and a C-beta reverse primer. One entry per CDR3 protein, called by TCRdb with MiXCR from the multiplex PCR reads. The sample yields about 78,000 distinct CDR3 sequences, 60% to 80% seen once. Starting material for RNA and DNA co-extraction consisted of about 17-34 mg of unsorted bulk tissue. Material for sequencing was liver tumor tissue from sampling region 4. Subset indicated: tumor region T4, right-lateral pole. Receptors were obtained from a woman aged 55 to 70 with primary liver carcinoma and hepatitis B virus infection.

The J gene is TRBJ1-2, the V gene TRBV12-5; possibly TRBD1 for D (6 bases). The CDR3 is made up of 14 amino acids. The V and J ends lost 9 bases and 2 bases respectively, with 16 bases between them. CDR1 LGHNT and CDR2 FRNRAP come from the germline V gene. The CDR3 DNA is TGTGCTAGCGTGAGGGACAACGCCAACTATGGCTACACCTTC. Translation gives CASVRDNANYGYTF.

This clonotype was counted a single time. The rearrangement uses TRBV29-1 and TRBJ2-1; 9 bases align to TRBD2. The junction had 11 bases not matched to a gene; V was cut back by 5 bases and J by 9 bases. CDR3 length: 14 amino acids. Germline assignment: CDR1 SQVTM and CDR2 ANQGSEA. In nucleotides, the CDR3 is TGCAGCGTTCTAGGCGGGAGGGGTGCCGTTGAGCAGTTCTTC. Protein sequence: CSVLGGRGAVEQFF.

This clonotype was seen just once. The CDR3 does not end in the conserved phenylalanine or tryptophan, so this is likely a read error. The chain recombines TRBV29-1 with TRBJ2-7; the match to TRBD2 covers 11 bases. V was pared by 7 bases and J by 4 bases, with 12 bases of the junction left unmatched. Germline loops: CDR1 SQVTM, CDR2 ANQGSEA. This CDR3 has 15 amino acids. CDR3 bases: TGCAGCGCTGTTGCCTTGGGACTAGCGGCTTACGAGCAGTACCTC. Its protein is CSAVALGLAAYEQYL.

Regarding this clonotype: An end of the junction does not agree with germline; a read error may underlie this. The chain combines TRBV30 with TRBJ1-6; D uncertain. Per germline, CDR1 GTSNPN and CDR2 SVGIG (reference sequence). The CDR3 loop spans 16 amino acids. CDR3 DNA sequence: TGTGCCTGGACCCACTCGGGGATGAGCTATATTTCACCCCTCCACTTT. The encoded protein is CAWTHSGMSYISPLHF.

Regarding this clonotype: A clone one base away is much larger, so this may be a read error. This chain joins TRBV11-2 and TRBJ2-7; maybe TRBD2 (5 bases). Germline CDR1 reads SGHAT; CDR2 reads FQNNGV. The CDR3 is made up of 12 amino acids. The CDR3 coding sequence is TGTGCCTGCAGCCACACTAGACAAGAGCAGCACTTC. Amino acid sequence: CACSHTRQEQHF.

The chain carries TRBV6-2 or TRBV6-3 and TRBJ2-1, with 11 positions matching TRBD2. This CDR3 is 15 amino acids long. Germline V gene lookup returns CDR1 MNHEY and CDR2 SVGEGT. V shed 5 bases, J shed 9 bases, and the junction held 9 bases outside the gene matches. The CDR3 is CASSPISGRVAEQFF. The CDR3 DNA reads TGTGCCAGCAGTCCAATTAGCGGGAGGGTCGCTGAGCAGTTCTTC.

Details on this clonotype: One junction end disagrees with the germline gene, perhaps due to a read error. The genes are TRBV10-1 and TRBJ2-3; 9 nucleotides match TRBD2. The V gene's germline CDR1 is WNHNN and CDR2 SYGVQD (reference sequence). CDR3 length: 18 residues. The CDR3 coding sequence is TGCGCCAGCAGAATTCTACGACCGACTAGCGGATTCACAGAAACGCAGTATTTT. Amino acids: CASRILRPTSGFTETQYF.

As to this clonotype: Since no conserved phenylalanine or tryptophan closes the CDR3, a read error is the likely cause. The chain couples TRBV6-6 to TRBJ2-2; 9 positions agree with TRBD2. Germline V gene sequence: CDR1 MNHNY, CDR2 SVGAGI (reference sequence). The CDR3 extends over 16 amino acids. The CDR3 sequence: CTSTSKGLAGTGELFS. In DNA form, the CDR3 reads TGTACCAGCACTTCCAAGGGGCTAGCGGGAACCGGGGAGCTGTTTTCT.

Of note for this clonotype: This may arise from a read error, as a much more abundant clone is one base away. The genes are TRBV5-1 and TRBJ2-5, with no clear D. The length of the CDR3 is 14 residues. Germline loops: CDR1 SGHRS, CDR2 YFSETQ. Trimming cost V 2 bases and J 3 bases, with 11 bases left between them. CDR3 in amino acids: CASSFNCDKETQYF. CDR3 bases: TGCGCCAGCAGCTTCAATTGTGACAAAGAGACCCAGTACTTC.

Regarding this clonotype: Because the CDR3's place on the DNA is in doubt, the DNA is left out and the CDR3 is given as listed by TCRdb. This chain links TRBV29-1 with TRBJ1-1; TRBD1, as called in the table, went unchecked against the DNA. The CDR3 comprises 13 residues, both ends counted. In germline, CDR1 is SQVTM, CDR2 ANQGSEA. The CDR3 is CSVAGGSGTEVFF.

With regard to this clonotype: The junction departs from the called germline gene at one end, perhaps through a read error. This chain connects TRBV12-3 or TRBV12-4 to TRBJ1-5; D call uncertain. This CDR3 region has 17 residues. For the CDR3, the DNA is TGTGTCAGCAACCCAATCCTTGAGGCAGGCAGCAATCAGCCCCAGCATTTT. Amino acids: CVSNPILEAGSNQPQHF.

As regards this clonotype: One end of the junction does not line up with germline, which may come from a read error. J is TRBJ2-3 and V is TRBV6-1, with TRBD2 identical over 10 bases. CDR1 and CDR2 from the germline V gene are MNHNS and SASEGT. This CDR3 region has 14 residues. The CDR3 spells CASRLAGEGDTRYF. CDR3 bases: TGTGCCAGCAGGCTAGCGGGAGAAGGTGATACGCGGTATTTT.

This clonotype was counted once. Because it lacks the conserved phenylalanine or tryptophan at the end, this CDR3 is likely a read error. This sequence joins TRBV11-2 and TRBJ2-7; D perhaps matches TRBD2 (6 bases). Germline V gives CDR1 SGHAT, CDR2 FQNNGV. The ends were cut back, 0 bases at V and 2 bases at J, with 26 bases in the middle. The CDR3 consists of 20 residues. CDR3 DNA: TGTGCCAGCAGCTTAGACGTCCCGGGACTGGCGTCCCGAAACGCCTACGAGCAGTACCTC. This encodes CASSLDVPGLASRNAYEQYL.

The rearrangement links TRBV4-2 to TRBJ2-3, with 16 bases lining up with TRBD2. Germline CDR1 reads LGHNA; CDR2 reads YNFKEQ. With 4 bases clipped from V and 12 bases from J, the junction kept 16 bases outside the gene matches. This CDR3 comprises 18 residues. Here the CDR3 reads CASSRGLAGGPATDSQYF. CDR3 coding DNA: TGTGCCAGCAGCCGGGGACTAGCGGGAGGGCCAGCTACAGATTCACAGTATTTT.

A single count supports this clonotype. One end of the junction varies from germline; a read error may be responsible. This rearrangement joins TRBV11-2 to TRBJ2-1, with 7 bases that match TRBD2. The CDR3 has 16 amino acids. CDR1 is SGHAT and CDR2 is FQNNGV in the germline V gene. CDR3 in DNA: TGTGCCAGCAGCCCCGTGTTAGCGGGCGATTACAATGAGCAGCTCTTC. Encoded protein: CASSPVLAGDYNEQLF.

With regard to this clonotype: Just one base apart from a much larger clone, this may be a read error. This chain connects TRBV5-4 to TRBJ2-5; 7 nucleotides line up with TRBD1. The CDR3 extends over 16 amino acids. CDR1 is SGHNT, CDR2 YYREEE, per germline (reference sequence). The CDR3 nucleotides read TGTGCCAGCAGCTTGGTCTGGGACAGCGCCCAAGCGACCCAGTACTTC. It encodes CASSLVWDSAQATQYF.

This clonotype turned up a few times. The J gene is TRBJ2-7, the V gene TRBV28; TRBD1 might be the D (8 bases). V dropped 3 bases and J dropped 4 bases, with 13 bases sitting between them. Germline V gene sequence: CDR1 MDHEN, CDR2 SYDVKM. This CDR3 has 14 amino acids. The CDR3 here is CASSFNRGGYEQYF. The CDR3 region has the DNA TGTGCCAGCAGTTTTAACAGGGGGGGGTACGAGCAGTACTTC.